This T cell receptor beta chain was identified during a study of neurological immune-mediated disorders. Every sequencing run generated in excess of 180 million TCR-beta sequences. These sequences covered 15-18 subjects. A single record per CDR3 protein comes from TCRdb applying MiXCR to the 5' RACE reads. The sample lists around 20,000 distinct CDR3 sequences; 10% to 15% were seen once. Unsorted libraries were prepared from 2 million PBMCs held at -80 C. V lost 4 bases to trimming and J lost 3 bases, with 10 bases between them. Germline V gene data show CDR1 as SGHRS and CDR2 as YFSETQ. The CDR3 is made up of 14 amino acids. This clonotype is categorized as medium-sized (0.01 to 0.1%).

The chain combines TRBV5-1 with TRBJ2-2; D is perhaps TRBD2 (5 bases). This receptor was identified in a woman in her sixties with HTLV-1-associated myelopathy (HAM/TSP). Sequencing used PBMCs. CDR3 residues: CASSIDGDTGELFF. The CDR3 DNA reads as TGCGCCAGCAGCATTGACGGGGACACCGGGGAGCTGTTTTTT.